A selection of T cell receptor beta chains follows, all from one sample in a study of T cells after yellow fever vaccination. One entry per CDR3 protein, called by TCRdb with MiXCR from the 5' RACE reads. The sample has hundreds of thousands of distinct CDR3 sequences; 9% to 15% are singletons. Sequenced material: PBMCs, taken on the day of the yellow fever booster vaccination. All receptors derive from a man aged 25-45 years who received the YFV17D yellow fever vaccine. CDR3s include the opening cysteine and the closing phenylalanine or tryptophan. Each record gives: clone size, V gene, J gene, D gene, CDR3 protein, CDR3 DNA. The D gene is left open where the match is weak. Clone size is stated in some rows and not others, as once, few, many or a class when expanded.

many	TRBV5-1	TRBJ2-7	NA	CASSLVQGGAYEQYF	TGCGCCAGCAGCTTGGTTCAGGGAGGAGCCTACGAGCAGTACTTC
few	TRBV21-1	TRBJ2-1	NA	CASPRTSGTLPSTSYNEQFF	TGTGCCAGCCCCCGGACTAGCGGGACCCTCCCGTCTACCTCCTACAATGAGCAGTTCTTC
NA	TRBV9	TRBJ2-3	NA	CASSVQPLPTDTQYF	TGTGCCAGCAGCGTTCAGCCGCTCCCCACAGATACGCAGTATTTT
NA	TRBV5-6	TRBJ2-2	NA	CASSLTGLGTGELFF	TGTGCCAGCAGCCTTACAGGGTTGGGAACCGGGGAGCTGTTTTTT
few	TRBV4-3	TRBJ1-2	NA	CASSQDVRTEHYGYTF	TGCGCCAGCAGCCAAGATGTGAGGACGGAGCACTATGGCTACACCTTC
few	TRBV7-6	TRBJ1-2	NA	CASSPQTDSYGYTF	TGTGCCAGCAGCCCCCAGACAGACTCCTATGGCTACACCTTC
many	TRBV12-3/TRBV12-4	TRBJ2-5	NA	CASRLATQETQYF	TGTGCCAGCCGGCTCGCTACCCAAGAGACCCAGTACTTC
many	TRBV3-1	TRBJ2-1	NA	CASSLLGGREYNEQFF	TGTGCCAGCAGCCTACTTGGGGGGAGAGAGTACAATGAGCAGTTCTTC
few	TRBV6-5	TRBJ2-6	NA	CASSYGFRGGANVLTF	TGTGCCAGCAGTTACGGGTTCCGGGGTGGGGCCAACGTCCTGACTTTC
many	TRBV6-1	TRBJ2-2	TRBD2	CATQRDYGTGELFF	TGTGCCACCCAGCGGGATTACGGCACCGGGGAGCTGTTTTTT
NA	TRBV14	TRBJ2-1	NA	CASTSDYPYNEQFF	TGTGCCAGCACCTCGGACTATCCCTACAATGAGCAGTTCTTC
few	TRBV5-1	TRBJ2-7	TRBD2	CASSLAGGRPAYEQYF	TGCGCCAGCAGCTTGGCGGGCGGGAGGCCTGCCTACGAGCAGTACTTC
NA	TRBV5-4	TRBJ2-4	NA	CASSLYSGLDIQYF	TGTGCCAGCAGCTTGTATTCCGGGTTGGACATTCAGTACTTC
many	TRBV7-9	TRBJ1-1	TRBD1	CASSFRTGNTEAFF	TGTGCCAGCAGCTTTCGGACAGGGAACACTGAAGCTTTCTTT
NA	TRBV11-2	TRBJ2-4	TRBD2	CASSLEASGLAKNIQYF	TGTGCCAGCAGCTTAGAGGCTAGCGGACTAGCCAAAAACATTCAGTACTTC
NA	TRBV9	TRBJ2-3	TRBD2	CASSANPSGSSADTQYF	TGTGCCAGCAGCGCAAACCCTAGCGGGAGTTCGGCAGATACGCAGTATTTT
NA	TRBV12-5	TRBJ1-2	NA	CASAIRGGSGYGYTF	TGTGCTAGTGCCATCCGCGGGGGGTCGGGCTATGGCTACACCTTC
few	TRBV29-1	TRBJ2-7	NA	CSVGAGRYEQYF	TGCAGCGTTGGGGCGGGGCGGTACGAGCAGTACTTC
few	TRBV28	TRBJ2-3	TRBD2	CASSSAGGPSDTQYF	TGTGCCAGCAGTTCAGCGGGAGGGCCCTCGGATACGCAGTATTTT
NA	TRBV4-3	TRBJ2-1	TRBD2	CASSQAAGGPYNEQFF	TGCGCCAGCAGCCAAGCAGCGGGAGGGCCCTACAATGAGCAGTTCTTC
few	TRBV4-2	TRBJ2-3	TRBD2	CASSTSGGGDTQYF	TGTGCCAGTTCGACTAGCGGAGGGGGAGATACGCAGTATTTT
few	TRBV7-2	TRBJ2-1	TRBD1	CASSLRRDRGLYEQFF	TGTGCCAGCAGCTTACGACGGGACAGGGGGCTGTATGAGCAGTTCTTC
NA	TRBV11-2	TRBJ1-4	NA	CASSFGANSDEKLFF	TGTGCCAGCAGCTTCGGGGCCAACAGCGATGAAAAACTGTTTTTT
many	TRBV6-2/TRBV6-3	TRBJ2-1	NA	CASSYGVSSYNEQFF	TGTGCCAGCAGTTACGGGGTTAGCTCCTACAATGAGCAGTTCTTC
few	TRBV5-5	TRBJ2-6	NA	CASSLPQSSGANVLTF	TGTGCCAGCAGCTTACCTCAAAGCTCTGGGGCCAACGTCCTGACTTTC
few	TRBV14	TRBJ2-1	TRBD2	CASSQVWREINEQFF	TGTGCCAGCAGCCAAGTGTGGCGGGAGATAAATGAGCAGTTCTTC
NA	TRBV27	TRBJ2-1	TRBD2	CANPTAGTSGRELNEQFF	TGTGCCAACCCGACGGCCGGGACTAGCGGGAGAGAATTGAATGAGCAGTTCTTC
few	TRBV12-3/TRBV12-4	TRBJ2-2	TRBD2	CASSLGGRANTGELFF	TGTGCCAGCAGTTTAGGCGGGAGGGCGAACACCGGGGAGCTGTTTTTT
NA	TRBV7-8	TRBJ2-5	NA	CASSSFDSYQETQYF	TGTGCCAGCAGCTCCTTCGACAGTTACCAAGAGACCCAGTACTTC
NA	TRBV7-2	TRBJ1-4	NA	CASSLVWEANEKLFF	TGTGCCAGCAGCTTAGTTTGGGAGGCTAATGAAAAACTGTTTTTT
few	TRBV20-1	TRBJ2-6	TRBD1	CSARRPGQASGANVLTF	TGCAGTGCTAGAAGGCCCGGACAGGCCTCTGGGGCCAACGTCCTGACTTTC
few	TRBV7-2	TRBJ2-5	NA	CASSLSKLRGETQYF	TGTGCCAGCAGCTTATCTAAACTCCGGGGGGAGACCCAGTACTTC